These 22 T cell receptor beta chains were all obtained from the same sample, sequenced in a study of regulatory T cells in long-lasting Graves disease. The time point: newly diagnosed GD, antithyroid drugs for less than 3 months. Researchers made the TCR library from RNA that was extracted from PBMCs. CDR3-region Arm-PCR and iRepertoire HTBI primers produced the TCR beta libraries. TCRdb re-analysed the multiplex PCR reads in MiXCR, keeping a single row per CDR3 protein. The sample records 350,000 to 450,000 distinct CDR3 sequences, over 15% being singletons. These data are also associated with another study on T cells in Graves' hyperthyroidism and ophthalmopathy.

The sample in question was peripheral blood mononuclear cells (PBMCs), obtained at new diagnosis, from a patient treated with antithyroid drugs. These receptors were collected from a man in his forties or fifties with Graves disease.

This clonotype was picked up many times. The V call is TRBV28, the J call TRBJ1-1; 12 bases map to TRBD1. V lost 2 bases to trimming and J lost 6 bases; unmatched junction nucleotides: 4. CDR3 size: 15 residues. CDR1 is MDHEN, CDR2 SYDVKM, per germline. The CDR3 loop is CASSLAGTGGPEAFF. The CDR3 region has the DNA TGTGCCAGCAGTTTAGCCGGGACAGGGGGCCCTGAAGCTTTCTTT.

The V call is TRBV12-3 or TRBV12-4, the J call TRBJ2-7; 10 bases map to TRBD2. This CDR3 is 13 amino acids long. V shed 6 bases, J shed 2 bases, and the junction held 1 base outside the gene matches. The CDR3 nucleotides are TGTGCCAGCAGACTAGCGGGGACCTACGAGCAGTACTTC. This encodes CASRLAGTYEQYF.

This clonotype was seen many times. The V gene is TRBV29-1, the J gene TRBJ2-5; a weak D match, TRBD1 (6 bases). Between the trimmed V and J ends, which lost 7 bases and 2 bases, there was a span of 11 bases. The CDR3 totals 12 residues. Germline V gene lookup returns CDR1 SQVTM and CDR2 ANQGSEA. The CDR3 is CSGGQMQETQYF. In DNA, the CDR3 is TGCAGCGGTGGACAGATGCAAGAGACCCAGTACTTC.

The V gene is TRBV28, the J gene TRBJ1-2; D may be TRBD1 (5 bases). The V end lost 8 bases, the J end lost 7 bases, and 26 bases lay between the germline ends. This CDR3 spans 16 amino acids. CDR1 and CDR2 from the germline V gene are MDHEN and SYDVKM. The CDR3: CASYPWGVGWVAGYTF. The CDR3 nucleotides read TGTGCCAGCTACCCATGGGGGGTTGGGTGGGTGGCTGGCTACACCTTC.

This clonotype appeared many times. The gene calls are TRBV30 and TRBJ2-7; D is unresolved. The CDR3 is 11 residues long. The germline V and J ends were trimmed by 1 base and 3 bases, with 4 bases remaining between them. Germline CDR1 GTSNPN, CDR2 SVGIG (reference sequence). CDR3 amino acids: CAWSDSYEQYF. Here the CDR3 DNA reads TGTGCCTGGAGTGACAGCTACGAGCAGTACTTC.

The chain carries TRBV29-1 and TRBJ2-3, with 7 nucleotides matching TRBD1. CDR1 is SQVTM, CDR2 ANQGSEA, per germline. V lost 0 bases, J lost 2 bases, and 5 bases stayed unmatched. CDR3 length equals 15 residues. CDR3 region: CSVEDPGTDTDTQYF. The CDR3 bases are TGCAGCGTTGAAGATCCCGGGACAGACACAGATACGCAGTATTTT.

With regard to this clonotype: One base separates it from a far larger clone, so it is likely a read error. The V and J genes are TRBV5-1 and TRBJ2-5; the D is unclear. The J call may be mistaken, given a closer DNA end match to TRBJ2-1. Germline CDR1 is SGHRS and CDR2 is YFSETQ. The CDR3 sequence is 15 residues long. The CDR3 is CASSLVGRGSDEQFF. CDR3 in DNA: TGCGCCAGCAGCTTGGTTGGGCGAGGTTCCGATGAGCAGTTCTTC.

This clonotype was recorded at least ten times. V usage is TRBV20-1 and J usage is TRBJ1-6; 8 nucleotides align to TRBD1. The CDR3 has 14 amino acids. V trimming: 0 bases; J trimming: 14 bases; junction bases outside the gene matches: 9. Per germline, CDR1 DFQATT and CDR2 SNEGSKA (reference sequence). CDR3 sequence (DNA): TGCAGTGCTAGAGACTGGGGGACAGGAATTTCCCTCCACTTT. The encoded protein is CSARDWGTGISLHF.

This clonotype was seen at least ten times. The V gene is TRBV7-2, the J gene TRBJ2-1; 8 bases agree with TRBD2. Trimming removed 3 bases from V and 4 bases from J; junction bases left unmatched: 14. This CDR3 comprises 18 residues. Germline CDR1 is SGHTA and CDR2 is FQGNSA. In nucleotides, the CDR3 is TGTGCCAGCAGCTTTAAAGTATCGACTAGCGCCATTTACAATGAGCAGTTCTTC. This gives the protein CASSFKVSTSAIYNEQFF. Based on the CDR3 plus reference TRBV7-2 and TRBJ2-1, the full variable domain is GAGVSQSPSNKVTEKGKDVELRCDPISGHTALYWYRQSLGQGLEFLIYFQGNSAPDKSGLPSDRFSAERTGGSVSTLTIQRTQQEDSAVYLCASSFKVSTSAIYNEQFFGPGTRLTVL.

The DNA of the CDR3 is TGTGCCATCAGGATGACTAGCGGGGAGACCCAGTACTTC. It codes for CAIRMTSGETQYF. The chain employs TRBV10-3 and TRBJ2-5; 10 bases map to TRBD2. There are 13 residues in the CDR3. Germline CDR1 is ENHRY and CDR2 is SYGVKD. V trimming: 6 bases; J trimming: 5 bases; junction bases outside the gene matches: 3.

V is TRBV20-1 and J is TRBJ2-5; 14 nucleotides match TRBD2. J was trimmed by 5 bases and V by 1 base; bases with no gene match: 3. The CDR3 sequence is 15 residues long. The V gene's germline CDR1 is DFQATT and CDR2 SNEGSKA (reference sequence). CDR3 DNA sequence: TGCAGTGCTAGAGGACTAGCGGGGGGGGTTGAGACCCAGTACTTC. Residues: CSARGLAGGVETQYF.

This rearrangement joins TRBV18 to TRBJ2-6; weak D call: TRBD1 (6 bases). Germline values: CDR1 KGHSH, CDR2 LQKENI. The CDR3 loop spans 15 amino acids. Trimming took 6 bases from V and 2 from J, leaving 11 bases between them. The CDR3 nucleotides are TGTGCCAGCTCCCTTACAGGGACTGGGGCCAACGTCCTGACTTTC. Encoded protein: CASSLTGTGANVLTF.

This clonotype was detected only a few times. The chain joins TRBV7-2 to TRBJ2-5; no clear D. Germline values: CDR1 SGHTA, CDR2 FQGNSA. Trimming removed 6 bases at V and 7 bases at J, with 15 bases between. This CDR3 contains 13 residues. Written as DNA, the CDR3 is TGTGCCAGCAGGGCCCCACCGGCCGGGACCCAGTACTTC. It encodes CASRAPPAGTQYF.

This clonotype was found a few times. This chain connects TRBV20-1 to TRBJ2-7; D perhaps matches TRBD1 (6 bases). The CDR3 sequence is 17 residues long. Trimming stripped 1 base from V and 0 bases from J, with 19 bases between. Germline V gives CDR1 DFQATT, CDR2 SNEGSKA (reference sequence). CDR3 bases: TGCAGTGCTAGAGCCCCCCTGGGGGCCTTCGCCTCCTACGAGCAGTACTTC. It codes for CSARAPLGAFASYEQYF.

This clonotype has a count of ten or more. DNA of the CDR3: TGTGCCAGCAGCATTCAAGAGACCCAGTACTTC. Translation gives CASSIQETQYF. The V gene is TRBV7-2, the J gene TRBJ2-5, with D hard to call. Germline assignment: CDR1 SGHTA and CDR2 FQGNSA. The CDR3 is 11 amino acids. Deletions cut 5 bases from V and 2 bases from J, with 3 bases between.

This clonotype has a count of ten or more. This sequence joins TRBV7-9 and TRBJ2-1; D not certain. V was shortened by 3 bases and J by 8 bases, with 11 bases between the two germline ends. This CDR3 has 13 amino acids. CDR1 is SEHNR and CDR2 is FQNEAQ in the germline V gene (reference sequence). CDR3 region: CASSLGNGDEQFF. Here the CDR3 DNA reads TGTGCCAGCAGCTTGGGGAATGGAGATGAGCAGTTCTTC.

This clonotype was seen at least ten times. This chain uses TRBV20-1 with TRBJ2-2; 10 bases map to TRBD2. J gave up 6 bases and V 6 bases, and 7 bases lay outside the gene matches. This CDR3 is built from 14 residues. Germline CDR1 reads DFQATT; CDR2 reads SNEGSKA (reference sequence). DNA for the CDR3: TGCAGTGCCACACCCGGACTAGCGGCCGGGGAGCTGTTTTTT. Translated: CSATPGLAAGELFF.

The chain uses TRBV18 and TRBJ2-5; 9 bases map to TRBD1. The germline V gene has CDR1 KGHSH and CDR2 LQKENI. Trimming took 0 bases from V and 5 from J; bases not matched to a gene: 4. The CDR3 runs 15 residues. CDR3 protein: CASSPPGTGLETQYF. The DNA for the CDR3 is TGTGCCAGCTCACCACCCGGGACAGGGCTCGAGACCCAGTACTTC.

The genes are TRBV19 and TRBJ2-3; possibly TRBD1 for D (5 bases). Germline values: CDR1 LNHDA, CDR2 SQIVND (reference sequence). The CDR3 has 14 amino acids. Between the trimmed V and J ends, which lost 2 bases and 5 bases, there was a span of 11 bases. CDR3 residues: CASSISRAKDTQYF. The CDR3 DNA sequence: TGTGCCAGTAGTATATCCAGGGCGAAAGATACGCAGTATTTT.

The chain carries TRBV2 and TRBJ2-7; the D is unclear. Deletions cut 5 bases from V and 6 bases from J, with 5 bases between. Germline V gene sequence: CDR1 SNHLY, CDR2 FYNNEI. The CDR3 totals 10 residues. The CDR3 nucleotides read TGTGCCAGCAGTTGGATCGAGCAGTACTTC. Amino acid sequence: CASSWIEQYF.

This clonotype was counted a few times. This sequence joins TRBV5-1 and TRBJ2-5; D may match TRBD1 or TRBD2 (6 bases each). Between the trimmed V and J ends, which lost 3 bases and 4 bases, there was a span of 13 bases. The germline gives CDR1 SGHRS, CDR2 YFSETQ. The CDR3 loop spans 14 amino acids. CDR3 sequence (DNA): TGCGCCAGCAGCTGGGGGGCCGGGGGAGAGACCCAGTACTTC. Translating gives CASSWGAGGETQYF.

The V gene is TRBV6-1, the J gene TRBJ1-5; 7 bases are shared with TRBD1. The CDR3 is made up of 17 amino acids. The trim removed 4 bases at V and 2 bases at J, leaving 11 bases unmatched. Germline V gene lookup returns CDR1 MNHNS and CDR2 SASEGT. The CDR3 DNA is TGTGCCAGCAGTGCCACACACAGGGGTCGGGGCAATCAGCCCCAGCATTTT. Protein product: CASSATHRGRGNQPQHF.